This T cell receptor beta chain was obtained from a study of shared clonotypes between healthy human individuals. General observations from the study: Between four donors, naive CD4 clonotypes were shared at a level of around 4.8%.

The ends lost 2 bases at V and 1 base at J; junction bases unmatched: 1. CDR1 is LNHDA and CDR2 is SQIVND in the germline V gene (reference sequence). The CDR3 contains 14 residues. On this clone: Its cognate antigen is unknown. Within the sample, other DNA sequences also encode this same CDR3.

Clones were read by immunoSEQ multiplex PCR, and TCRdb kept only the in-frame ones, dropping some. Of approximately 2,000,000 clones in the sample, about nine tenths were seen once. The sequenced sample was naive CD4+ T cells from PBMCs. Subset denoted: CD45RA+ positively selected. The clonotype comes from a young man in good health. Some clones in this sample may be carry-over from other donors' samples. This rearrangement joins TRBV19 to TRBJ1-1, with 7 bases lining up with TRBD1. The CDR3 DNA reads as TGTGCCAGTAGTATACGACAGGGGAACACTGAAGCTTTCTTT. Amino acids: CASSIRQGNTEAFF. The variable domain in full, completed from reference TRBV19 and TRBJ1-1, reads DGGITQSPKYLFRKEGQNVTLSCEQNLNHDAMYWYRQDPGQGLRLIYYSQIVNDFQKGDIAEGYSVSREKKESFPLTVTSAQKNPTAFYLCASSIRQGNTEAFFGQGTRLTVV.